These 25 T cell receptor beta chains originate from one sample sequenced in a study of blood T cells in healthy people across ages. Using a J-beta primer mix together with a sample-barcoded 5' primer, a second PCR was run for about 6 to 12 cycles. TCRdb analysed the 5' RACE reads with MiXCR anew, one entry per CDR3 protein. This table has roughly 410,000 distinct CDR3 sequences, 52% appearing once. The sample was blood. The receptors derive from a man aged 55 to 70 in good health.

The rearrangement joins TRBV5-4 to TRBJ1-2; no definite D call. Deletions cut 1 base from V and 10 bases from J, with 11 bases between. CDR1 SGHNT and CDR2 YYREEE come from the germline V gene (reference sequence). This CDR3 region has 12 residues. In nucleotides, the CDR3 is TGTGCCAGCAGCTTGATCTTGTCCGACTACACCTTC. Protein: CASSLILSDYTF.

This clonotype was seen a few times. V gene TRBV7-9 combines with J gene TRBJ1-2, with no clear D. Deletions cut 2 bases from V and 0 bases from J, with 25 bases between. Germline V gene lookup returns CDR1 SEHNR and CDR2 FQNEAQ (reference sequence). This CDR3 has 20 residues. The CDR3 spells CASSLTRPIPDQQTNYGYTF. In nucleotides, the CDR3 is TGTGCCAGCAGCTTAACTCGCCCTATCCCCGATCAGCAGACTAACTATGGCTACACCTTC.

The rearrangement uses TRBV29-1 and TRBJ1-2, with 9 bases fitting TRBD1. Germline CDR1 and CDR2: SQVTM and ANQGSEA. V lost 7 bases, J lost 4 bases, and 7 bases stayed unmatched. This CDR3 spans 13 amino acids. CDR3 in DNA: TGCAGCGGCAAGACAGGGGGTAGCTATGGCTACACCTTC. It translates to CSGKTGGSYGYTF. The variable domain in full, completed from reference TRBV29-1 and TRBJ1-2, reads SAVISQKPSRDICQRGTSLTIQCQVDSQVTMMFWYRQQPGQSLTLIATANQGSEATYESGFVIDKFPISRPNLTFSTLTVSNMSPEDSSIYLCSGKTGGSYGYTFGSGTRLTVV.

This rearrangement joins TRBV6-1 to TRBJ1-2; no definite D call. The ends were cut back, 2 bases at V and 4 bases at J, with 14 bases in the middle. The germline V gene has CDR1 MNHNS and CDR2 SASEGT. This CDR3 has 15 amino acids. CDR3 in amino acids: CASSETFRQVYGYTF. CDR3 in DNA: TGTGCCAGCAGTGAAACCTTCCGGCAGGTCTATGGCTACACCTTC.

The V call is TRBV20-1, the J call TRBJ1-1, with a tentative D call TRBD1 (6 bases). CDR1 is DFQATT and CDR2 is SNEGSKA in the germline V gene (reference sequence). This CDR3 comprises 14 residues. The V and J ends lost 2 bases and 8 bases respectively, with 18 bases between them. In DNA, the CDR3 is TGCAGTGCTAGACCCGGGGGGGGCTACTTAGAAGCTTTCTTT. This codes for CSARPGGGYLEAFF.

This clonotype was observed a handful of times. J is TRBJ2-3 and V is TRBV3-1; 9 bases map to TRBD2. J was trimmed by 11 bases and V by 6 bases; bases with no gene match: 12. The CDR3 runs 14 residues. Germline CDR1 reads LGHDT; CDR2 reads YNNKEL (reference sequence). The DNA for the CDR3 is TGTGCCAGCAGTCCTAGCGGGATCCACTGTGTGCAGTATTTT. It codes for CASSPSGIHCVQYF.

This rearrangement joins TRBV7-3 to TRBJ1-6; the match to TRBD1 covers 9 bases. With V trimmed by 2 bases and J by 6 bases, 8 bases remained unmatched. In germline, CDR1 is SGHTA, CDR2 FQGTGA. This CDR3 has 17 amino acids. The CDR3 spells CASSLYGTGTINSPLHF. The DNA for the CDR3 is TGTGCCAGCAGCTTATACGGGACAGGGACGATTAATTCACCCCTCCACTTT.

This clonotype was observed many times. The chain combines TRBV3-1 with TRBJ2-7, with 11 bases matching TRBD2. Germline V lookup: CDR1 LGHDT, CDR2 YNNKEL (reference sequence). V gave up 0 bases and J gave up 2 bases; unmatched junction bases: 9. There are 18 residues in the CDR3. The CDR3 loop is CASSQDWSSGRGTYEQYF. CDR3 bases: TGTGCCAGCAGCCAAGATTGGAGTAGCGGGAGGGGGACCTACGAGCAGTACTTC.

As DNA, the CDR3 is TGTGCCTGGAGCGGCCCGTGGGATACGCAGTATTTT. Amino acids: CAWSGPWDTQYF. The chain is built from TRBV30 and TRBJ2-3, with D uncertain. V lost 3 bases, J lost 6 bases, and 10 bases lay in between. CDR3 length equals 12 residues. Germline lookup yields CDR1 GTSNPN and CDR2 SVGIG (reference sequence).

The chain employs TRBV14 and TRBJ1-2; TRBD1 matches at 7 bases. Germline V gene lookup returns CDR1 SGHDN and CDR2 FVKESK. Losses at the gene ends were 4 bases for V and 6 bases for J; bases not matched to a gene: 5. This CDR3 spans 13 amino acids. CDR3 sequence (DNA): TGTGCCAGCAGCCCCAGACAGGGAAATGGCTACACCTTC. Protein: CASSPRQGNGYTF.

This clonotype showed up just a few times. The chain recombines TRBV6-6 with TRBJ2-5; 7 nucleotides line up with TRBD1. V trimming: 6 bases; J trimming: 5 bases; junction bases outside the gene matches: 12. The CDR3 contains 15 residues. Germline assignment: CDR1 MNHNY and CDR2 SVGAGI (reference sequence). DNA for the CDR3: TGTGCCAGCAGCCACAGGTACAGGGGCAAGGAGACCCAGTACTTC. This codes for CASSHRYRGKETQYF.

This clonotype was counted many times. The chain links TRBV28 to TRBJ2-4, with D tentatively TRBD2 (6 bases). Between the trimmed V and J ends, which lost 3 bases and 5 bases, there was a span of 14 bases. This CDR3 has 15 residues. Germline loops: CDR1 MDHEN, CDR2 SYDVKM. The CDR3 DNA is TGTGCCAGCAGTTTTGCGGGACCGCGACAAAACATTCAGTACTTC. Residues: CASSFAGPRQNIQYF.

This chain links TRBV10-2 with TRBJ2-7; 9 nucleotides match TRBD1. Per germline, CDR1 WSHSY and CDR2 SAAADI. The V and J ends lost 2 bases and 7 bases, in that order; junction bases with no gene match: 21. The length of the CDR3 is 19 residues. CDR3 protein: CASSERAPWDPGQGDEQYF. The CDR3 region has the DNA TGCGCCAGCAGTGAGAGGGCCCCCTGGGATCCGGGACAGGGTGATGAGCAGTACTTC.

Only a few counts were recorded for this clonotype. The V and J genes are TRBV6-2 or TRBV6-3 and TRBJ2-3; TRBD2 matches 8 bases. The CDR3 extends over 15 amino acids. Looked up from germline, CDR1 is MNHEY and CDR2 is SVGEGT. Unmatched junction bases numbered 10, after V lost 6 bases and J lost 5 bases. The chain's CDR3 is CASRTVAGRGDTQYF. In DNA, the CDR3 is TGTGCCAGCAGAACTGTAGCGGGAAGGGGAGATACGCAGTATTTT.

The J gene is TRBJ2-1, the V gene TRBV6-2 or TRBV6-3; 11 bases match TRBD2. The CDR3 runs to 15 residues. V shed 7 bases and J 9 bases; nucleotides not matched to a gene: 11. Germline V gives CDR1 MNHEY, CDR2 SVGEGT. The CDR3 reads CASKKLAGEGLEQFF. CDR3 bases: TGTGCCAGCAAAAAACTAGCGGGAGAAGGGCTTGAGCAGTTCTTC.

This sequence joins TRBV30 and TRBJ2-5; tentatively, D is TRBD1 or TRBD2 (6 bases each). V was trimmed by 5 bases and J by 11 bases, leaving 21 bases between them. Germline V gene data show CDR1 as GTSNPN and CDR2 as SVGIG (reference sequence). There are 13 residues in the CDR3. Here the CDR3 DNA reads TGTGCCTGGGGAGGTGGGGGGCTAAATGAGCAGTACTTC. This translates into CAWGGGGLNEQYF.

This clonotype was counted a few times. The chain uses TRBV30 and TRBJ1-2; no firm D call. V lost 3 bases and J lost 4, with 15 bases in between. Germline assignment: CDR1 GTSNPN and CDR2 SVGIG (reference sequence). There are 14 residues in the CDR3. CDR3 sequence (DNA): TGTGCCTGGAGCAACCCTATGTACGGCTATGGCTACACCTTC. It translates to CAWSNPMYGYGYTF. Filled out from reference TRBV30 and TRBJ1-2, the complete variable domain reads SQTIHQWPATLVQPVGSPLSLECTVEGTSNPNLYWYRQAAGRGLQLLFYSVGIGQISSEVPQNLSASRPQDRQFILSSKKLLLSDSGFYLCAWSNPMYGYGYTFGSGTRLTVV.

V gene TRBV12-3 or TRBV12-4 combines with J gene TRBJ2-5; a weak D match, TRBD1 (6 bases). TRBJ2-7 explains the end of the DNA better; the J call may be wrong. The CDR3 is made up of 15 amino acids. The CDR3 coding sequence is TGTGCCAGCAGTTTGGGGACAATAAGATCCTACGAGCAGTACTTC. The encoded protein is CASSLGTIRSYEQYF.

The rearrangement links TRBV7-2 to TRBJ2-2; 7 bases align to TRBD2. Germline V gene sequence: CDR1 SGHTA, CDR2 FQGNSA. The trim removed 3 bases at V and 5 bases at J, leaving 6 bases unmatched. The CDR3 loop spans 15 amino acids. CDR3 protein: CASSLDGAGTGELFF. In DNA form, the CDR3 reads TGTGCCAGCAGCTTGGATGGAGCGGGAACCGGGGAGCTGTTTTTT.

On this clonotype: At one of its ends the junction is not consistent with the germline gene, which may arise from a read error. The chain links TRBV4-2 to TRBJ1-1; 9 bases align to TRBD1. Per germline, CDR1 LGHNA and CDR2 YNFKEQ. The CDR3 spans 16 residues. This chain's CDR3 is CASSQVRTGVDTGAFF. DNA of the CDR3: TGTGCCAGCAGCCAAGTCCGGACAGGGGTGGACACTGGAGCTTTCTTT.

J is TRBJ2-3 and V is TRBV10-2, with D unresolved. Trimming stripped 9 bases from V and 2 bases from J, with 9 bases between. Germline values: CDR1 WSHSY, CDR2 SAAADI. CDR3 size: 12 residues. The CDR3 coding sequence is TGCGCCAGTCACGACGCCACAGATACGCAGTATTTT. The encoded protein is CASHDATDTQYF.

The chain uses TRBV12-3 or TRBV12-4 and TRBJ1-2; D gene unclear. Trimming took 4 bases from V and 4 from J, leaving 10 bases between them. The CDR3 has 13 amino acids. The CDR3 DNA reads as TGTGCCAGCAGTTCCCAGCTTCTCTATGGCTACACCTTC. Encoded protein: CASSSQLLYGYTF.

This clonotype showed up just a few times. The chain has TRBV4-3 and TRBJ2-4, with D possibly TRBD1 on 5 matching bases. This CDR3 is 14 amino acids long. V was pared by 0 bases and J by 9 bases, with 12 bases between. CDR1 is LGHNA, CDR2 YSLEER, per germline. CDR3: CASSQDRATGIQYF. In nucleotides, the CDR3 is TGCGCCAGCAGCCAAGATCGGGCCACAGGCATTCAGTACTTC.

The CDR3 spells CASREQGDKQETQYF. The DNA of the CDR3 is TGCGCCAGCAGAGAACAGGGGGACAAACAAGAGACCCAGTACTTC. This sequence joins TRBV5-1 and TRBJ2-5; 8 bases match TRBD1. The CDR3 extends over 15 amino acids. The V segment lost 5 bases and the J segment 2 bases; nucleotides outside the gene matches: 8. CDR1 is SGHRS, CDR2 YFSETQ, per germline.

The count of this clonotype is one. The V call is TRBV4-2, the J call TRBJ1-6; D not certain. Per germline, CDR1 LGHNA and CDR2 YNFKEQ. There are 15 residues in the CDR3. V lost 0 bases, J lost 4 bases, and 7 bases lay in between. The CDR3 DNA is TGTGCCAGCAGCCAAGAAGATGGGTATAATTCACCCCTCCACTTT. Its protein product is CASSQEDGYNSPLHF.